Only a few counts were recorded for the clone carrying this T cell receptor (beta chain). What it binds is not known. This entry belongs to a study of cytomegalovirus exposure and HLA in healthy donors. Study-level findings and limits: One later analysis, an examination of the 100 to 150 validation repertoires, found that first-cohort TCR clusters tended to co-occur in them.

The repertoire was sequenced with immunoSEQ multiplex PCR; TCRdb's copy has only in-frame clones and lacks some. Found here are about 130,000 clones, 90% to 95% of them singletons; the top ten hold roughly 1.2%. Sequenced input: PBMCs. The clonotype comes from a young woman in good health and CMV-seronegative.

The CDR3 is CASRMSRQYF. The CDR3 DNA reads TGTGCCAGCAGAATGTCCCGGCAGTACTTC. The J gene is TRBJ2-7, the V gene TRBV2; D uncertain. This CDR3 has 10 amino acids. V was pared by 6 bases and J by 9 bases, with 9 bases between. CDR1 and CDR2 from the germline V gene are SNHLY and FYNNEI.